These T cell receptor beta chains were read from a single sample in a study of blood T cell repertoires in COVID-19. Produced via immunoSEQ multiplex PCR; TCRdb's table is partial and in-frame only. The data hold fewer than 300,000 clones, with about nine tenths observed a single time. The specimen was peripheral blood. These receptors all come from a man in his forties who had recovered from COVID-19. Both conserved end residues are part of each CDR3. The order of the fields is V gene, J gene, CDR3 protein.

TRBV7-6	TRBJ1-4	CASSHPGQGNEKLFF
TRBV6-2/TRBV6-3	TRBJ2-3	CASSYDRAITDTQYF
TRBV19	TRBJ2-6	CASSSIGTGGLSGANVLTF
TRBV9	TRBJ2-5	CAGGKEETQYF
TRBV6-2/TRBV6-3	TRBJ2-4	CASRRLRRSKNIQYF
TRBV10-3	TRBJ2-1	CAISGFGQGMNEQFF
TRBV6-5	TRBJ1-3	CASSRVNSGNTIYF
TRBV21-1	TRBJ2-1	CASSGPGLIPQFF
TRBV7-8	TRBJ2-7	CASSLEMYGQVFEQYF
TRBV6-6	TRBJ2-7	CASSRSTAEQYF
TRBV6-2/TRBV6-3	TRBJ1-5	CASSSERGQLNQPQHF
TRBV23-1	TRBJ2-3	CASSPLQGEGTDTQYF
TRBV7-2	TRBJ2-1	CASSRQLGRDNEQFF
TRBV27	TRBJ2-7	CASSFRSNRDSEQYF
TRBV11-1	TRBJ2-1	CASSPGTGDSYNEQFF
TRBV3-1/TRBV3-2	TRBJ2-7	CASSQDLSATGAEQYF
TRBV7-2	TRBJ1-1	CASSPSGGMNTEAFF
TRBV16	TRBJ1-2	CASSQRSGGGPLNYGYTF
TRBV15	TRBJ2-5	CATSRGFLAGEETQYF
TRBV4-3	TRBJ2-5	CASSPALRETQYF
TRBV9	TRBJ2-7	CASSGQGGAYEQYF
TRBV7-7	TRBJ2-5	CASSLSGLAGKETQYF
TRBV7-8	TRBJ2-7	CASSILTGLISYEQYF
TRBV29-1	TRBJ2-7	CSVEDLGGYEQYF
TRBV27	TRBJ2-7	CASSRRTGFTEQYF